The 32 T cell receptor beta chains below were found in one sample sequenced in a study of human T cells and chemical hapten exposure (dated by TCRdb to about 2021). The library relied on RACE. The sequencing machine was a NextSeq 500. TCRdb reprocessing: public reads trimmed at Q25 with fastp, clones called with MiXCR, in-frame beta chains kept. Merged by CDR3 protein, the rows form single entries marked with the most common genes and DNA. A total of about 260,000 distinct CDR3 sequences appear in this sample, approximately 8.6% of them only once. Of the sample, approximately 2.3% is held by the ten largest clones. The intended sense of this specimen's time point label: pre-sensitization, week 0. In the paper's terms, the treatment or condition label means: therapeutic diphenylcyclopropenone sensitization with weekly scalp DPC. The sample here was whole blood, taken in connection with sensitization to the hapten diphenylcyclopropenone (DPC). The receptors stem from a woman between 40 and 50 years old with alopecia areata. Some clones in this sample may be carry-over from other donors' samples.

This clonotype was seen ten or more times. V usage is TRBV25-1 and J usage is TRBJ2-1, with 9 bases identical to TRBD2. The junction had 2 bases not matched to a gene; V was cut back by 3 bases and J by 2 bases. Germline V gene lookup returns CDR1 MGHDK and CDR2 SYGVNS. The CDR3 loop spans 15 amino acids. CDR3 sequence (DNA): TGTGCCAGCAGTGAGACTAGCGGAACCTACAATGAGCAGTTCTTC. It encodes CASSETSGTYNEQFF. The whole variable domain, filled in from reference TRBV25-1 and TRBJ2-1, reads EADIYQTPRYLVIGTGKKITLECSQTMGHDKMYWYQQDPGMELHLIHYSYGVNSTEKGDLSSESTVSRIRTEHFPLTLESARPSHTSQYLCASSETSGTYNEQFFGPGTRLTVL.

This clonotype has more than one count but fewer than ten. This chain connects TRBV6-1 to TRBJ2-1; 13 bases fit TRBD2. The CDR3 totals 18 residues. The V segment lost 6 bases and the J segment 3 bases; nucleotides outside the gene matches: 11. Germline V gene data show CDR1 as MNHNS and CDR2 as SASEGT. The CDR3 loop reads CASSLTSGRPYHYNEQFF. The CDR3 DNA sequence: TGTGCCAGCAGCCTGACTAGCGGGAGGCCCTATCACTACAATGAGCAGTTCTTC.

The sample holds a few counts of this clonotype. This chain joins TRBV9 and TRBJ2-1; 10 nucleotides agree with TRBD2. CDR1 is SGDLS and CDR2 is YYNGEE in the germline V gene. CDR3 length equals 14 residues. J lost 10 bases, V lost 3 bases, and 7 bases had no gene match. In nucleotides, the CDR3 is TGTGCCAGCAGCGGAATAGCGGGAGGATGGGAGCAGTTCTTC. Its protein is CASSGIAGGWEQFF.

This clonotype was seen at least ten times. V gene TRBV9 combines with J gene TRBJ2-1; no clear D. This CDR3 has 14 amino acids. The V end was cut by 4 bases, the J end by 1 base, with 9 bases between. Per germline, CDR1 SGDLS and CDR2 YYNGEE. The CDR3 spells CASSSRTSYNEQFF. The CDR3 region has the DNA TGTGCCAGCAGCTCTCGGACGTCCTACAATGAGCAGTTCTTC.

The J gene is TRBJ2-2, the V gene TRBV7-2, with D unresolved. The germline V gene has CDR1 SGHTA and CDR2 FQGNSA. Trimming shortened V by 5 bases and J by 6 bases, and 13 bases separated the two germline ends. There are 14 residues in the CDR3. CDR3 residues: CASSDGIVAGELFF. Written as DNA, the CDR3 is TGTGCCAGCAGCGATGGTATAGTCGCCGGGGAGCTGTTTTTT.

This clonotype was observed a few times. V gene TRBV5-8 combines with J gene TRBJ2-1; 7 nucleotides line up with TRBD1. J gave up 4 bases and V 2 bases, and 9 bases lay outside the gene matches. CDR1 is SGHTS and CDR2 is YDEGEE in the germline V gene. The CDR3 is 16 residues long. The CDR3 nucleotides read TGTGCCAGCAGCTTCGGATCGGGACAGATATACAATGAGCAGTTCTTC. Amino acids: CASSFGSGQIYNEQFF. The variable domain in full, completed from reference TRBV5-8 and TRBJ2-1, reads EAGVTQSPTHLIKTRGQQATLRCSPISGHTSVYWYQQALGLGLQFLLWYDEGEERNRGNFPPRFSGRQFPNYSSELNVNALELEDSALYLCASSFGSGQIYNEQFFGPGTRLTVL.

Many counts were recorded for this clonotype. V gene TRBV29-1 combines with J gene TRBJ2-7, with TRBD1 matching over 7 bases. This CDR3 has 11 amino acids. Germline V gene data show CDR1 as SQVTM and CDR2 as ANQGSEA. Germline trimming cut 5 bases from V and 3 bases from J; bases unmatched to any gene: 1. CDR3 region: CSVRDSYEQYF. CDR3 in DNA: TGCAGCGTTCGGGACAGCTACGAGCAGTACTTC.

This clonotype was seen a few times. The CDR3 DNA is TGTGCCAGCAAGCTTCCGGGACTAGCGGTTAATTCCTACGAGCAGTACTTC. Translation: CASKLPGLAVNSYEQYF. The chain carries TRBV6-1 and TRBJ2-7; 11 nucleotides agree with TRBD2. This CDR3 region has 17 residues. Losses at the gene ends were 7 bases for V and 1 base for J; bases not matched to a gene: 12. Germline CDR1 MNHNS, CDR2 SASEGT.

This clonotype was counted ten times or more. The J gene is TRBJ1-5, the V gene TRBV7-9; D gene ambiguous. The CDR3 is 14 amino acids. Germline loops: CDR1 SEHNR, CDR2 FQNEAQ (reference sequence). The germline V and J ends were trimmed by 4 bases and 1 base, with 8 bases remaining between them. CDR3 loop: CASSSPHSNQPQHF. The CDR3 coding sequence is TGTGCCAGCAGCTCTCCCCACAGCAATCAGCCCCAGCATTTT.

This clonotype was detected many times. J is TRBJ2-3 and V is TRBV28, with D maybe TRBD2 (5 bases). Germline assignment: CDR1 MDHEN and CDR2 SYDVKM. This CDR3 contains 15 residues. Trimming took off 6 bases at V and 3 bases at J, with 16 bases between the two ends. CDR3 DNA: TGTGCCAGCAGCGCGGCGGGTTTGGGGACAGATACGCAGTATTTT. Amino acids: CASSAAGLGTDTQYF.

This clonotype has only a few counts. CDR3 DNA sequence: TGTGCCAGCAGCCCAACGGGGGCCTCCTACGAGCAGTACTTC. Translated, it gives CASSPTGASYEQYF. V gene TRBV7-3 combines with J gene TRBJ2-7; D might be TRBD1 or TRBD2, each matching 6 bases. Per the germline V gene, CDR1 is SGHTA and CDR2 is FQGTGA. The CDR3 length is 14 residues. The V and J ends lost 5 bases and 0 bases respectively, with 11 bases between them.

This clonotype has at least ten counts. The rearrangement links TRBV29-1 to TRBJ1-4; the D is unclear. This CDR3 comprises 11 residues. CDR1 SQVTM and CDR2 ANQGSEA come from the germline V gene. The germline V and J ends were trimmed by 7 bases and 8 bases, with 11 bases remaining between them. The chain's CDR3 is CSAAGGEKLFF. Here the CDR3 DNA reads TGCAGCGCCGCCGGAGGGGAAAAACTGTTTTTT.

The chain uses TRBV10-3 and TRBJ2-7; TRBD1 or TRBD2 may be the D gene (5 bases each). The CDR3 is 15 amino acids. V was pared by 6 bases and J by 2 bases, with 17 bases between. Germline V lookup: CDR1 ENHRY, CDR2 SYGVKD. CDR3 sequence (DNA): TGTGCCATCAGAGAGAAGGCAGAGGGGCCCTACGAGCAGTACTTC. Translation: CAIREKAEGPYEQYF.

Worth noting for this clonotype: A read error may be the cause here, since a much bigger clone is one base away. The rearrangement links TRBV18 to TRBJ2-1; D might be TRBD2 (5 bases). CDR1 and CDR2 (germline): KGHSH, LQKENI. The CDR3 consists of 15 residues. V lost 3 bases and J 9 bases, leaving 18 bases between the germline ends. The CDR3 DNA reads as TGTGCCAGCTCACCTTCCCATACTAGGGCGACTGAGCAGTTCTTC. Translating it yields CASSPSHTRATEQFF.

This clonotype has only a few counts. The chain employs TRBV20-1 and TRBJ1-1; D is perhaps TRBD1 (6 bases). This CDR3 comprises 14 residues. Germline-derived CDR1 and CDR2 are DFQATT and SNEGSKA (reference sequence). V shed 3 bases and J shed 4 bases, with 15 bases lying between them. DNA of the CDR3: TGCAGTGCTAGGGGTACAGGGAGGAGCACTGAAGCTTTCTTT. This codes for CSARGTGRSTEAFF.

This clonotype was found a few times. The chain joins TRBV5-6 to TRBJ2-3, with 7 bases lining up with TRBD1. Trimming removed 6 bases from V and 2 bases from J; junction bases left unmatched: 6. The CDR3 covers 14 residues. Germline lookup yields CDR1 SGHDT and CDR2 YYEEEE. This CDR3 is CASKDRPFTDTQYF. The CDR3 coding sequence is TGTGCCAGCAAGGACAGGCCGTTCACAGATACGCAGTATTTT.

This clonotype was picked up many times. This chain links TRBV20-1 with TRBJ2-1; 11 nucleotides match TRBD2. This CDR3 comprises 17 residues. Germline CDR1 DFQATT, CDR2 SNEGSKA (reference sequence). V trimming: 3 bases; J trimming: 0 bases; junction bases outside the gene matches: 7. As DNA, the CDR3 is TGCAGTGCTAGCGGTGTTAGCGGGAGGGCCTCCTACAATGAGCAGTTCTTC. Its protein is CSASGVSGRASYNEQFF.

This clonotype has just a few counts. The chain is built from TRBV27 and TRBJ2-3; D possibly matches TRBD1 or TRBD2 (5 bases each). The germline gives CDR1 MNHEY, CDR2 SMNVEV (reference sequence). The CDR3 runs 14 residues. The V gene lost 6 bases and the J gene lost 8 bases, with 18 bases spanning the gap. The CDR3 region is CASSLIPGAPTQYF. CDR3 DNA sequence: TGTGCCAGCAGCCTAATTCCCGGGGCCCCTACGCAGTATTTT.

The chain is built from TRBV12-3 or TRBV12-4 and TRBJ2-1; D gene unclear. V was clipped by 7 bases and J by 8 bases, with 9 bases between them. The CDR3 spans 11 residues. CDR3 in amino acids: CASTYIDEQFF. The CDR3 DNA reads as TGTGCCAGCACCTATATCGATGAGCAGTTCTTC.

This clonotype was counted once. This chain links TRBV2 with TRBJ2-7, with D unresolved. CDR1 is SNHLY, CDR2 FYNNEI, per germline. This CDR3 has 10 residues. Trimming cost V 8 bases and J 4 bases, with 6 bases left between them. The CDR3 protein is CASSTYEQYF. DNA of the CDR3: TGTGCCAGCTCCACTTACGAGCAGTACTTC.

The table lists this clonotype with a count of one. The chain has TRBV5-1 and TRBJ2-5; 9 bases match TRBD1. The germline CDR1 and CDR2 sequences are SGHRS and YFSETQ. CDR3 length: 14 amino acids. After removal of 5 bases from V and 5 bases from J, the junction contained 7 bases not matched to a gene. Here the CDR3 reads CASRPTGGWETQYF. The CDR3 DNA is TGCGCCAGCAGGCCCACAGGGGGCTGGGAGACCCAGTACTTC.

This clonotype came up a few times. This rearrangement joins TRBV20-1 to TRBJ2-3, with 12 bases that match TRBD2. The CDR3 is 15 residues long. The germline CDR1 and CDR2 sequences are DFQATT and SNEGSKA (reference sequence). V lost 0 bases, J lost 9 bases, and 7 bases stayed unmatched. CDR3 region: CSARDPSGRAPTQYF. The CDR3 region has the DNA TGCAGTGCTAGAGATCCTAGCGGGAGGGCCCCCACGCAGTATTTT.

The chain combines TRBV6-5 with TRBJ2-3, with TRBD1 matching 7 bases. CDR1 is MNHEY and CDR2 is SVGAGI in the germline V gene. Unmatched junction bases numbered 8, after V lost 5 bases and J lost 3 bases. The CDR3 covers 15 residues. The DNA for the CDR3 is TGTGCCAGCAGTACTGACAGGGTTGGAACAGATACGCAGTATTTT. Translating it yields CASSTDRVGTDTQYF.

This clonotype showed up just a few times. V and J are TRBV12-3 or TRBV12-4 and TRBJ1-6, with 8 bases aligning to TRBD1. This CDR3 is 15 amino acids long. The V gene end was trimmed by 2 bases and the J gene end by 8 bases; junction bases not matched to a gene: 5. CDR3 DNA: TGTGCCAGCAGTTTAAGACAGGGGCGCGATTCACCCCTCCACTTT. Encoded protein: CASSLRQGRDSPLHF.

This clonotype showed up many times. The chain combines TRBV6-2 or TRBV6-3 with TRBJ1-5; no definite D call. Trimming left V 4 bases short and J 5 bases short, with 9 bases between. This CDR3 has 13 amino acids. Germline CDR1 is MNHEY and CDR2 is SVGEGT. The CDR3 DNA reads TGTGCCAGCAGTTTGCAAGCACATCAGCCCCAGCATTTT. Its protein product is CASSLQAHQPQHF.

The chain combines TRBV20-1 with TRBJ2-2, with 7 nucleotides matching TRBD2. After removal of 6 bases from V and 2 bases from J, the junction contained 9 bases not matched to a gene. CDR1 and CDR2 from the germline V gene are DFQATT and SNEGSKA (reference sequence). The CDR3 is made up of 15 amino acids. CDR3 sequence reads: CSATSSGSNTGELFF. CDR3 coding DNA: TGCAGTGCCACGTCTAGCGGCTCCAACACCGGGGAGCTGTTTTTT.

This clonotype was observed a handful of times. V usage is TRBV12-3 or TRBV12-4 and J usage is TRBJ1-2; TRBD1 matches 7 bases. This CDR3 comprises 13 residues. The junction had 5 bases not matched to a gene; V was cut back by 2 bases and J by 8 bases. Here the CDR3 DNA reads TGTGCCAGCAGTTTATCCAGACAGGGCGGCTACACCTTC. This codes for CASSLSRQGGYTF.

This clonotype was seen a handful of times. The chain employs TRBV19 and TRBJ1-2, with 8 positions matching TRBD1. The CDR3 is 14 amino acids. V lost 5 bases to trimming and J lost 5 bases; unmatched junction nucleotides: 7. Germline V CDR1 and CDR2: LNHDA, SQIVND (reference sequence). CDR3 sequence: CASSFGQGVYGYTF. DNA for the CDR3: TGTGCCAGTAGTTTTGGACAGGGTGTTTATGGCTACACCTTC.

This clonotype was seen only a few times. The rearrangement joins TRBV20-1 to TRBJ1-4, with D perhaps TRBD1 (6 bases). V lost 3 bases and J 7 bases, leaving 9 bases between the germline ends. Germline assignment: CDR1 DFQATT and CDR2 SNEGSKA (reference sequence). The length of the CDR3 is 12 residues. The CDR3 DNA sequence: TGCAGTGCTAGTCAGGGGCTTGAAAAACTGTTTTTT. Translated, it gives CSASQGLEKLFF.

This clonotype has a handful of counts. The V gene is TRBV5-1, the J gene TRBJ2-7; either TRBD1 or TRBD2 may supply D (6 bases each). The V gene's germline CDR1 is SGHRS and CDR2 YFSETQ. The length of the CDR3 is 14 residues. Trimming took 1 base from V and 3 from J, leaving 11 bases between them. This CDR3 reads CASSLRGRDYEQYF. The CDR3 DNA is TGCGCCAGCAGCTTGCGGGGGCGCGACTACGAGCAGTACTTC.

V usage is TRBV6-4 and J usage is TRBJ2-2; D is undetermined. Trimming removed 4 bases at V and 5 bases at J, with 17 bases between. Per germline, CDR1 MRHNA and CDR2 SNTAGT. The CDR3 runs 16 residues. The CDR3 protein is CASSADTIRSTGELFF. CDR3 DNA: TGTGCCAGCAGTGCAGACACAATAAGATCAACCGGGGAGCTGTTTTTT.

This chain uses TRBV6-5 with TRBJ2-7; no firm D call. With 0 bases removed from V and 3 bases from J, the gap between germline ends came to 12 bases. Germline V gives CDR1 MNHEY, CDR2 SVGAGI. CDR3 length: 15 amino acids. In nucleotides, the CDR3 is TGTGCCAGCAGTTACTCTAACCCAGCGAGCTACGAGCAGTACTTC. Protein product: CASSYSNPASYEQYF.